This T cell receptor (beta chain) was sequenced for a study of beta chain features in type 1 diabetes. Findings and limits, study-wide: High TCR expression in some cells could lead to their over-representation in cDNA sequencing. A possible short-template PCR bias applies equally to patients and controls. HLA influence on TCRB rearrangement stayed unresolved here. People with Type 1 diabetes carried modestly yet significantly shorter TCRB CDR3s in all four CD4+ subsets.

A word on this clone: Its specificity is unknown.

The ends lost 5 bases at V and 3 bases at J; junction bases unmatched: 17. CDR3 length: 17 amino acids. Germline CDR1 reads SQVTM; CDR2 reads ANQGSEA. Expressed TCRB transcripts were sequenced because the isolated RNA had all been reverse transcribed beforehand. This table comes from immunoSEQ multiplex PCR, and its TCRdb copy is limited to in-frame clones, with some not included. The table has about 650,000 clones, under 15% seen once; the top ten hold roughly 0.11%. The TCR was taken from a man aged 25 to 45 with type 1 diabetes. Sequenced sample: naive CD4+ T cells from blood. The chain combines TRBV29-1 with TRBJ2-7, with TRBD1 matching 9 bases. The CDR3 DNA reads TGCAGCGTTTCGGATGATAACAGGGGGCTCTCCCGCTACGAGCAGTACTTC. As protein: CSVSDDNRGLSRYEQYF.